Below are 31 T cell receptor beta chains sequenced from a single sample in a study of blood T cell repertoires in COVID-19 (dated by TCRdb to about 2020). The library was prepared using the immunoSEQ multiplex PCR assay. TCRdb re-hosts the immuneACCESS table, in-frame sequences only. Its copies lack some clones; in the studies checked, an unresolved V gene accounts for under half of them, and the cause for the rest is not known. This sample is represented by some 350,000 clones; 80% to 90% of them were singletons. The top ten clonotypes cover about 2.9% of the sample. The sequenced material came from peripheral blood. The receptors come from a woman aged 25-40 years with COVID-19, enrolled during active disease.

This clone was seen a handful of times. The V call is TRBV27, the J call TRBJ1-1; TRBD1 might be the D (5 bases). Trimming stripped 3 bases from V and 0 bases from J, with 14 bases between. The CDR3 sequence is 16 residues long. The V gene's germline CDR1 is MNHEY and CDR2 SMNVEV (reference sequence). The CDR3 coding sequence is TGTGCCAGCAGTTTTCAAAAGGGAGGGGTGAACACTGAAGCTTTCTTT. It codes for CASSFQKGGVNTEAFF.

The V and J genes are TRBV7-9 and TRBJ1-4; 8 nucleotides line up with TRBD1. Unmatched junction bases numbered 13, after V lost 5 bases and J lost 8 bases. The CDR3 is 16 residues long. Germline assignment: CDR1 SEHNR and CDR2 FQNEAQ (reference sequence). The CDR3 loop is CASSLDRAYNVEKLFF. CDR3 nucleotide sequence: TGTGCCAGCAGCCTGGACAGGGCGTACAATGTAGAAAAACTGTTTTTT.

This clone was picked up many times. The V and J genes are TRBV7-8 and TRBJ2-7, with D possibly matching TRBD1 (5 bases). The germline gives CDR1 SGHVS, CDR2 FQNEAQ. The V end lost 5 bases, the J end lost 0 bases, and 23 bases lay between the germline ends. The CDR3 length is 18 residues. The CDR3: CASSPPGLRTLSSYEQYF. DNA of the CDR3: TGTGCCAGCAGCCCCCCAGGGTTAAGGACATTGAGCTCCTACGAGCAGTACTTC.

The chain has TRBV4-2 and TRBJ2-5; 9 bases match TRBD2. Germline CDR1 LGHNA, CDR2 YNFKEQ. CDR3 length equals 17 residues. Trimming cost V 1 base and J 2 bases; bases outside gene matches: 8. The CDR3 nucleotides are TGTGCCAGCAGCCAAGGGCGCGGGGGGGCAATACAAGAGACCCAGTACTTC. The encoded protein is CASSQGRGGAIQETQYF.

V usage is TRBV11-3 and J usage is TRBJ2-2; D gene uncertain. Germline V gives CDR1 SGHNT, CDR2 YENEEA. The CDR3 length is 16 residues. V was pared by 2 bases and J by 5 bases, with 15 bases between. In DNA form, the CDR3 reads TGTGCCAGCAGCTTAACGACTCCCTGGTGGACCGGGGAGCTGTTTTTT. The encoded protein is CASSLTTPWWTGELFF. Based on the CDR3 plus reference TRBV11-3 and TRBJ2-2, the full variable domain is EAGVVQSPRYKIIEKKQPVAFWCNPISGHNTLYWYLQNLGQGPELLIRYENEEAVDDSQLPKDRFSAERLKGVDSTLKIQPAELGDSAVYLCASSLTTPWWTGELFFGEGSRLTVL.

The rearrangement uses TRBV4-3 and TRBJ2-1; the D gene is possibly TRBD2 (6 bases). V was shortened by 4 bases and J by 4 bases, with 11 bases between the two germline ends. The CDR3 is 14 residues long. Per the germline V gene, CDR1 is LGHNA and CDR2 is YSLEER. The CDR3 sequence is CASSPGLPYNEQFF. The CDR3 nucleotides are TGCGCCAGCAGCCCGGGACTGCCATACAATGAGCAGTTCTTC.

The chain couples TRBV27 to TRBJ2-1; TRBD2 matches at 9 bases. The germline V gene encodes CDR1 MNHEY and CDR2 SMNVEV (reference sequence). Losses at the gene ends were 0 bases for V and 2 bases for J; bases not matched to a gene: 5. The CDR3 contains 17 residues. This chain's CDR3 is CASSLSSASGAYNEQFF. CDR3 DNA: TGTGCCAGCAGTTTATCGTCGGCTAGCGGGGCCTACAATGAGCAGTTCTTC.

J is TRBJ2-7 and V is TRBV27; weak D call: TRBD2 (7 bases). The CDR3 consists of 16 residues. CDR1 is MNHEY and CDR2 is SMNVEV in the germline V gene (reference sequence). V shed 2 bases and J shed 4 bases, with 18 bases lying between them. The CDR3 DNA reads TGTGCCAGCAGTTTAACCCCTCGGGGGGCGGAATACGAGCAGTACTTC. This translates into CASSLTPRGAEYEQYF.

The V gene is TRBV5-1, the J gene TRBJ2-7, with 11 bases aligning to TRBD1. After removal of 3 bases from V and 3 bases from J, the junction contained 2 bases not matched to a gene. The CDR3 is made up of 14 amino acids. Germline lookup yields CDR1 SGHRS and CDR2 YFSETQ. The CDR3 sequence: CASSWGTGGYEQYF. The CDR3 DNA is TGCGCCAGCAGCTGGGGGACAGGGGGCTACGAGCAGTACTTC.

The rearrangement uses TRBV7-8 and TRBJ2-5, with TRBD2 matching 7 bases. CDR1 and CDR2 (germline): SGHVS, FQNEAQ. Trimming removed 1 base from V and 2 bases from J; junction bases left unmatched: 4. The CDR3 is 15 residues long. CDR3 protein: CASSLVGGVQETQYF. As DNA, the CDR3 is TGTGCCAGCAGCTTAGTTGGGGGGGTTCAAGAGACCCAGTACTTC.

V usage is TRBV2 and J usage is TRBJ2-1, with 10 bases identical to TRBD1. Trimming took 8 bases from V and 6 from J; bases not matched to a gene: 7. The V gene's germline CDR1 is SNHLY and CDR2 FYNNEI. This CDR3 comprises 14 residues. CDR3 sequence reads: CASEGTGVRNEQFF. CDR3 DNA: TGTGCCAGCGAAGGGACAGGGGTTCGCAATGAGCAGTTCTTC.

The rearrangement uses TRBV14 and TRBJ1-2; weak D call: TRBD1 (5 bases). V was cut by 0 bases and J by 2 bases, with 10 bases left in between. The germline V gene encodes CDR1 SGHDN and CDR2 FVKESK. The CDR3 contains 15 residues. The CDR3 coding sequence is TGTGCCAGCAGCCAAGAAGGGGATGGGAACTATGGCTACACCTTC. Its protein is CASSQEGDGNYGYTF.

This sequence joins TRBV5-1 and TRBJ2-4; 12 bases align to TRBD2. Looked up from germline, CDR1 is SGHRS and CDR2 is YFSETQ. The V segment lost 1 base and the J segment 9 bases; nucleotides outside the gene matches: 11. CDR3 length equals 17 residues. Here the CDR3 reads CASSLRTSGARNSIQYF. CDR3 sequence (DNA): TGCGCCAGCAGCTTGAGGACTAGCGGGGCGCGCAATAGCATTCAGTACTTC.

The chain links TRBV5-5 to TRBJ1-1; TRBD1 aligns across 9 bases. The germline V gene encodes CDR1 SGHKS and CDR2 YYEKEE (reference sequence). This CDR3 contains 15 residues. V shed 1 base, J shed 2 bases, and the junction held 3 bases outside the gene matches. CDR3 sequence: CASSLIQGANTEAFF. In DNA, the CDR3 is TGTGCCAGCAGCTTGATACAGGGGGCCAACACTGAAGCTTTCTTT.

In its sample, this clone was seen once. The chain is built from TRBV3-1 (or the pseudogene TRBV3-2) and TRBJ2-1, with 8 bases aligning to TRBD2. With V trimmed by 6 bases and J by 5 bases, 3 bases remained unmatched. Germline-derived CDR1 and CDR2 are LGHDT and YNNKEL (reference sequence). The CDR3 is 13 residues long. CDR3 nucleotide sequence: TGTGCCAGCAGACCCGGGAGGGACAATGAGCAGTTCTTC. Translating it yields CASRPGRDNEQFF.

The chain employs TRBV6-5 and TRBJ2-7; perhaps TRBD2 as D (6 bases). CDR3 size: 15 residues. V lost 6 bases to trimming and J lost 3 bases, with 18 bases between them. Looked up from germline, CDR1 is MNHEY and CDR2 is SVGAGI. CDR3 loop: CASSPKTEGRYEQYF. CDR3 in DNA: TGTGCCAGCAGCCCGAAAACGGAGGGTCGCTACGAGCAGTACTTC.

V gene TRBV7-2 combines with J gene TRBJ2-1; tentative D call: TRBD2 (6 bases). This CDR3 spans 16 amino acids. Germline CDR1 reads SGHTA; CDR2 reads FQGNSA. Trimming removed 1 base from V and 2 bases from J, with 12 bases in between. In DNA, the CDR3 is TGTGCCAGCAGCTTAGATGGGGGGTCACCCTACAATGAGCAGTTCTTC. Translated, it gives CASSLDGGSPYNEQFF.

The CDR3 nucleotides read TGTGCCAGCAGCCGGACACACCAAGAGACCCAGTACTTC. It encodes CASSRTHQETQYF. V gene TRBV12-3 or TRBV12-4 combines with J gene TRBJ2-5; possibly TRBD1 for D (5 bases). The CDR3 spans 13 residues. Trimming removed 6 bases at V and 0 bases at J, with 8 bases between.

The rearrangement joins TRBV5-4 to TRBJ2-1; 11 nucleotides agree with TRBD2. The germline gives CDR1 SGHNT, CDR2 YYREEE (reference sequence). V shed 0 bases and J 5 bases; nucleotides not matched to a gene: 4. The CDR3 consists of 16 residues. CDR3 sequence: CASSLELAGGHNEQFF. The CDR3 DNA follows: TGTGCCAGCAGCTTGGAGCTAGCGGGGGGCCACAATGAGCAGTTCTTC.

This clone was seen a handful of times. This chain joins TRBV5-1 and TRBJ1-6; tentative D call: TRBD1 (6 bases). Trimming stripped 2 bases from V and 6 bases from J, with 15 bases between. The CDR3 has 16 amino acids. Germline V gives CDR1 SGHRS, CDR2 YFSETQ. The CDR3 here is CASSLKGGGGNSPLHF. CDR3 nucleotides: TGCGCCAGCAGCTTAAAAGGGGGTGGCGGTAATTCACCCCTCCACTTT.

The chain uses TRBV6-2 or TRBV6-3 and TRBJ1-2, with D possibly matching TRBD1 (5 bases). The CDR3 sequence is 14 residues long. Germline V gives CDR1 MNHEY, CDR2 SVGEGT. The V gene lost 2 bases and the J gene lost 6 bases, with 13 bases spanning the gap. The CDR3, as DNA: TGTGCCAGCAGTTACAACAGGTACTTCCATGGCTACACCTTC. Translating gives CASSYNRYFHGYTF.

This clone was recorded only once. Here the CDR3 DNA reads TGTGCCAGCAGCTTAGAACCGAGTTTCGGGCCCCTCCACTTT. Its protein product is CASSLEPSFGPLHF. The rearrangement uses TRBV11-2 and TRBJ1-6; no definite D call. Germline V CDR1 and CDR2: SGHAT, FQNNGV. This CDR3 region has 14 residues. Trimming pared 0 bases from V and 13 bases from J, leaving 13 bases between.

The V and J genes are TRBV29-1 and TRBJ2-7; D may be TRBD2 (5 bases). Germline CDR1 SQVTM, CDR2 ANQGSEA. Trimming took 4 bases from V and 2 from J, leaving 15 bases between them. The CDR3 is 14 amino acids. Here the CDR3 DNA reads TGCAGCGTTGCCAAAGGAAGCGGCCCCTACGAGCAGTACTTC. This gives the protein CSVAKGSGPYEQYF.

The chain couples TRBV3-1 (or the pseudogene TRBV3-2) to TRBJ2-5; maybe TRBD2 (5 bases). Germline V CDR1 and CDR2: LGHDT, YNNKEL (reference sequence). CDR3 size: 14 residues. The V and J ends lost 3 bases and 3 bases respectively, with 11 bases between them. In DNA form, the CDR3 reads TGTGCCAGCAGCCACATGGACTGGGAAGAGACCCAGTACTTC. It codes for CASSHMDWEETQYF.

The chain couples TRBV27 to TRBJ1-2, with 8 bases fitting TRBD1. With 6 bases clipped from V and 3 bases from J, the junction kept 6 bases outside the gene matches. The germline V gene encodes CDR1 MNHEY and CDR2 SMNVEV (reference sequence). CDR3 size: 14 residues. DNA of the CDR3: TGTGCCAGCAGAAAGGACAGGGCTGACTATGGCTACACCTTC. It yields the protein CASRKDRADYGYTF.

J is TRBJ1-1 and V is TRBV19, with D unresolved. The CDR3 runs 13 residues. Germline V gene sequence: CDR1 LNHDA, CDR2 SQIVND (reference sequence). Trimming left V 6 bases short and J 1 base short, with 9 bases between. The CDR3 nucleotides read TGTGCCAGTAGCATGTTCCCGAACACTGAAGCTTTCTTT. Protein product: CASSMFPNTEAFF.

The chain joins TRBV3-1 (or the pseudogene TRBV3-2) to TRBJ2-3, with D tentatively TRBD2 (5 bases). The CDR3 has 14 residues. The V gene's germline CDR1 is LGHDT and CDR2 YNNKEL (reference sequence). Trimming pared 4 bases from V and 2 bases from J, leaving 10 bases between. CDR3 region: CASSPTRTTDTQYF. The CDR3 DNA follows: TGTGCCAGCAGCCCCACTAGAACCACAGATACGCAGTATTTT.

This sequence joins TRBV15 and TRBJ2-2; TRBD2 aligns across 7 bases. The V and J ends lost 0 bases and 3 bases, in that order; junction bases with no gene match: 7. Germline V gene lookup returns CDR1 LNHNV and CDR2 YYDKDF (reference sequence). The CDR3 is made up of 17 amino acids. This CDR3 is CATSRDPAGVYTGELFF. DNA for the CDR3: TGTGCCACCAGCAGAGATCCGGCGGGGGTGTACACCGGGGAGCTGTTTTTT.

This clone was seen just once. The rearrangement joins TRBV7-2 to TRBJ2-2; weak D call: TRBD2 (6 bases). V shed 4 bases and J shed 9 bases, with 9 bases lying between them. The CDR3 is made up of 12 amino acids. Germline loops: CDR1 SGHTA, CDR2 FQGNSA. DNA of the CDR3: TGTGCCAGCAGCTCCGGGACTTGGGAGCTGTTTTTT. Translation: CASSSGTWELFF. Full variable domain (missing parts from reference TRBV7-2 and TRBJ2-2): GAGVSQSPSNKVTEKGKDVELRCDPISGHTALYWYRQSLGQGLEFLIYFQGNSAPDKSGLPSDRFSAERTGGSVSTLTIQRTQQEDSAVYLCASSSGTWELFFGEGSRLTVL.

The chain recombines TRBV4-3 with TRBJ2-7; D is perhaps TRBD1 (6 bases). The V gene's germline CDR1 is LGHNA and CDR2 YSLEER. The CDR3 totals 15 residues. Trimming removed 4 bases from V and 1 base from J, with 14 bases in between. The CDR3 protein is CASSRPGVGSYEQYV. In nucleotides, the CDR3 is TGCGCCAGCAGCCGCCCAGGGGTAGGTTCCTACGAGCAGTACGTC.

The V gene is TRBV6-2 or TRBV6-3, the J gene TRBJ2-1; 9 nucleotides match TRBD2. J gave up 6 bases and V 1 base, and 4 bases lay outside the gene matches. CDR3 size: 15 residues. Germline V lookup: CDR1 MNHEY, CDR2 SVGEGT. CDR3 in DNA: TGTGCCAGCAGTTACTTGCGGGGGGGCACCAATGAGCAGTTCTTC. Protein product: CASSYLRGGTNEQFF.